This T cell receptor (beta chain) was captured by sequencing in a study of blood T cell repertoires in COVID-19. Study-level information: Collection of acute and convalescent COVID-19 samples took place in the United States, Italy and Spain.

This CDR3 has 17 residues. Germline loops: CDR1 SGHTA, CDR2 FQGNSA. With 0 bases removed from V and 10 bases from J, the gap between germline ends came to 19 bases. The authors' processing: By means of reference gene primer amplification, nucleated cell counts were estimated. The assay was immunoSEQ multiplex PCR, and TCRdb's table has in-frame clones only and misses some. V and J calls and clone size come straight from that table; D and trimming were deduced from the DNA. The sample shows around 270,000 clones, roughly nine tenths of them seen only once. Sample: peripheral blood. The V gene is TRBV7-2, the J gene TRBJ1-6; D possibly corresponds to TRBD1 (5 bases). The TCR sequence derives from a man in his 60s who had recovered from COVID-19. CDR3 sequence reads: CASSLAVPIAGRSPLHF. CDR3 bases: TGTGCCAGCAGCTTAGCAGTACCCATAGCGGGACGGTCACCCCTCCACTTT.